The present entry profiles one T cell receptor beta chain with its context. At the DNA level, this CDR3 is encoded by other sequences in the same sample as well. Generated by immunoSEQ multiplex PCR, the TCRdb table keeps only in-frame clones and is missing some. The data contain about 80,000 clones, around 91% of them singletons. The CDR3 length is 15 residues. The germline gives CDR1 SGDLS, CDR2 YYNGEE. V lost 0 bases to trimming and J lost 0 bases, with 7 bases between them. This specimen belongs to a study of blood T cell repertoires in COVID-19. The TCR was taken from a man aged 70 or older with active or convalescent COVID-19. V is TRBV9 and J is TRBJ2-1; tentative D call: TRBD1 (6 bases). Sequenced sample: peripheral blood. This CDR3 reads CASSVGRGSYNEQFF. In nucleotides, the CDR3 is TGTGCCAGCAGCGTAGGCAGGGGCTCCTACAATGAGCAGTTCTTC.